These 24 T cell receptor beta chains were all obtained from the same sample, sequenced in a study of blood T cell repertoires in COVID-19. The method was immunoSEQ multiplex PCR; TCRdb's version includes in-frame clones alone and lacks a portion of them. This table has about 140,000 clones, approximately 88% appearing once. Material for sequencing was peripheral blood. The receptor set was obtained from a human donor in a cohort sampled during active COVID-19.

The chain combines TRBV3-1 (or the pseudogene TRBV3-2) with TRBJ2-7, with a possible D match to TRBD1 (7 bases). This CDR3 region has 13 residues. The germline V gene has CDR1 LGHDT and CDR2 YNNKEL (reference sequence). Between the trimmed V and J ends, which lost 2 bases and 6 bases, there was a span of 11 bases. CDR3 coding DNA: TGTGCCAGCAGCCAACGACAGGGAGGCGAGCAGTACTTC. This encodes CASSQRQGGEQYF.

V gene TRBV6-5 combines with J gene TRBJ2-7; D is possibly TRBD1 (6 bases). The CDR3 is 15 amino acids. V lost 6 bases to trimming and J lost 2 bases, with 17 bases between them. Germline values: CDR1 MNHEY, CDR2 SVGAGI. As DNA, the CDR3 is TGTGCCAGCAGGCGAACAGGGACACCTACCTACGAGCAGTACGTC. It is translated as CASRRTGTPTYEQYV.

This chain uses TRBV9 with TRBJ2-5; D uncertain. V lost 4 bases and J lost 5, with 12 bases in between. CDR1 is SGDLS and CDR2 is YYNGEE in the germline V gene. The CDR3 contains 13 residues. The CDR3 sequence: CASSNQPGETQYF. The CDR3 DNA reads as TGTGCCAGCAGCAACCAACCCGGGGAGACCCAGTACTTC.

The chain uses TRBV7-2 and TRBJ2-1, with D hard to call. Trimming cost V 5 bases and J 0 bases, with 17 bases left between them. The length of the CDR3 is 17 residues. Germline assignment: CDR1 SGHTA and CDR2 FQGNSA. CDR3 residues: CASSPNPSKSSYNEQFF. In DNA, the CDR3 is TGTGCCAGCAGCCCAAACCCATCCAAGAGCTCCTACAATGAGCAGTTCTTC.

The rearrangement joins TRBV6-2 or TRBV6-3 to TRBJ1-6; D may be TRBD1 (6 bases). Germline V gene sequence: CDR1 MNHEY, CDR2 SVGEGT. CDR3 length: 17 amino acids. V shed 5 bases and J shed 6 bases, with 20 bases lying between them. CDR3 DNA sequence: TGTGCCAGCAGTGGGCACAGGGAAGTTCCAGTTAATTCACCCCTCCACTTT. Its protein product is CASSGHREVPVNSPLHF.

The chain recombines TRBV6-8 with TRBJ2-4, with 8 nucleotides matching TRBD1. Per the germline V gene, CDR1 is MNHGY and CDR2 is SAAAGT. V gave up 0 bases and J gave up 3 bases; unmatched junction bases: 7. The CDR3 loop spans 17 amino acids. CDR3 DNA sequence: TGTGCCAGCAGTTACTCGTCACAGGGGGGAGACAAAAACATTCAGTACTTC. It translates to CASSYSSQGGDKNIQYF.

The gene calls are TRBV2 and TRBJ1-4, with 7 nucleotides matching TRBD1. CDR1 and CDR2 from the germline V gene are SNHLY and FYNNEI. J lost 11 bases, V lost 6 bases, and 3 bases had no gene match. The CDR3 covers 11 residues. In nucleotides, the CDR3 is TGTGCCAGCAGCTGGGACAGCAAACTGTTTTTT. Its translation is CASSWDSKLFF.

The V call is TRBV2, the J call TRBJ2-7; the match to TRBD2 covers 8 bases. This CDR3 is built from 12 residues. From germline, CDR1 is SNHLY and CDR2 FYNNEI. The V segment lost 6 bases and the J segment 5 bases; nucleotides outside the gene matches: 3. The CDR3 loop reads CASSGGADEQYF. CDR3 in DNA: TGTGCCAGCAGCGGGGGGGCGGACGAGCAGTACTTC.

The chain couples TRBV6-6 to TRBJ2-7; 11 positions match TRBD1. Trimming cost V 7 bases and J 3 bases; bases outside gene matches: 5. Germline loops: CDR1 MNHNY, CDR2 SVGAGI (reference sequence). This CDR3 spans 14 amino acids. Here the CDR3 DNA reads TGTGCCAGCATCCTGGGACAGGGGGGCTACGAGCAGTACTTC. Its protein is CASILGQGGYEQYF.

The chain combines TRBV18 with TRBJ2-7; D is uncertain. The CDR3 has 11 residues. V lost 2 bases and J lost 5, with 4 bases in between. The germline CDR1 and CDR2 sequences are KGHSH and LQKENI. CDR3 nucleotides: TGTGCCAGCTCACCAGAGCACGAGCAGTACTTC. It codes for CASSPEHEQYF.

The J gene is TRBJ2-7, the V gene TRBV18; no firm D call. Trimming cost V 3 bases and J 2 bases, with 11 bases left between them. Germline assignment: CDR1 KGHSH and CDR2 LQKENI. CDR3 length equals 14 residues. CDR3 residues: CASSPSSRTYEQYV. The CDR3 DNA reads TGTGCCAGCTCACCGTCTAGTAGAACCTACGAGCAGTACGTC.

The rearrangement links TRBV27 to TRBJ2-3; TRBD2 might be the D (7 bases). The CDR3 is 13 amino acids. Trimming removed 5 bases from V and 6 bases from J, with 12 bases in between. Germline CDR1 MNHEY, CDR2 SMNVEV (reference sequence). This CDR3 is CASSPRGGDTQYF. CDR3 bases: TGTGCCAGCAGTCCTAGGGGGGGTGATACGCAGTATTTT.

In nucleotides, the CDR3 is TGTGCCAGCAGCAGGGGACTAGCGGAATACGAGCAGTACGTC. This sequence encodes CASSRGLAEYEQYV. The chain has TRBV5-4 and TRBJ2-7, with 11 bases lining up with TRBD2. The junction had 4 bases not matched to a gene; V was cut back by 4 bases and J by 4 bases. Per germline, CDR1 SGHNT and CDR2 YYREEE (reference sequence). The CDR3 runs 14 residues.

The rearrangement joins TRBV20-1 to TRBJ2-1; D may be TRBD2 (6 bases). Trimming cost V 3 bases and J 0 bases, with 12 bases left between them. The germline CDR1 and CDR2 sequences are DFQATT and SNEGSKA (reference sequence). The CDR3 covers 15 residues. This CDR3 is CSASRLASSYNEQFF. CDR3 DNA sequence: TGCAGTGCTAGTCGTCTAGCGAGCTCCTACAATGAGCAGTTCTTC.

The V call is TRBV24-1, the J call TRBJ2-5, with D possibly being TRBD1 (6 bases). There are 18 residues in the CDR3. CDR1 is KGHDR, CDR2 SFDVKD, per germline. V lost 5 bases and J lost 5, with 26 bases in between. CDR3 DNA sequence: TGTGCCACCAGTGGACCTGGCATTAAAACAGGGTTGGGGGAGACCCAGTACTTC. Translated, it gives CATSGPGIKTGLGETQYF.

The rearrangement uses TRBV2 and TRBJ2-7; 9 bases fit TRBD2. Per the germline V gene, CDR1 is SNHLY and CDR2 is FYNNEI. The junction had 5 bases not matched to a gene; V was cut back by 6 bases and J by 5 bases. The CDR3 has 13 residues. CDR3 loop: CASRGLAGHEQYV. Written as DNA, the CDR3 is TGTGCCAGCAGGGGACTAGCTGGGCACGAGCAGTACGTC.

The chain uses TRBV3-1 (or the pseudogene TRBV3-2) and TRBJ1-3; D possibly corresponds to TRBD1 (6 bases). Germline V gene lookup returns CDR1 LGHDT and CDR2 YNNKEL (reference sequence). The germline V and J ends were trimmed by 2 bases and 4 bases, with 9 bases remaining between them. This CDR3 region has 14 residues. CDR3 sequence (DNA): TGTGCCAGCAGCCAAACAGGGATAGGAAACACCATATATTTT. Its protein is CASSQTGIGNTIYF.

The V call is TRBV7-3, the J call TRBJ2-3; 9 nucleotides match TRBD2. This CDR3 has 15 amino acids. Unmatched junction bases numbered 9, after V lost 10 bases and J lost 1 base. Germline CDR1 and CDR2: SGHTA and FQGTGA. The CDR3 loop reads CATSQSGGRTDTQYF. CDR3 bases: TGTGCCACCTCCCAAAGCGGGGGGCGCACAGATACGCAGTATTTT.

This clone was seen only once. The V call is TRBV30, the J call TRBJ2-1, with D tentatively TRBD2 (7 bases). CDR1 GTSNPN and CDR2 SVGIG come from the germline V gene (reference sequence). This CDR3 has 15 residues. The ends were cut back, 4 bases at V and 1 base at J, with 14 bases in the middle. The CDR3 sequence: CAWTGGRGSYNEQFF. CDR3 DNA: TGTGCCTGGACTGGAGGGAGGGGGTCCTACAATGAGCAGTTCTTC.

This clone was counted only a few times. V usage is TRBV19 and J usage is TRBJ2-2; 7 bases match TRBD1. The V gene's germline CDR1 is LNHDA and CDR2 SQIVND (reference sequence). V dropped 9 bases and J dropped 7; count of bases not matched to a gene: 2. The CDR3 is made up of 11 amino acids. The CDR3 coding sequence is TGTGCCAGCAGGGGGTTCGGGGAGCTGTTTTTT. It translates to CASRGFGELFF.

This clone was seen a handful of times. The chain has TRBV5-1 and TRBJ1-6; perhaps TRBD1 as D (5 bases). The germline V gene has CDR1 SGHRS and CDR2 YFSETQ. The CDR3 length is 14 residues. With 3 bases removed from V and 8 bases from J, the gap between germline ends came to 12 bases. CDR3 DNA sequence: TGCGCCAGCAGCTCCCGGGACTCCTATTCACCCCTCCACTTT. Its translation is CASSSRDSYSPLHF.

This CDR3 is CASRSGSGGRYEQYF. The DNA of the CDR3 is TGTGCCAGTAGAAGCGGATCAGGGGGCCGCTACGAGCAGTACTTC. This chain uses TRBV19 with TRBJ2-7, with 8 nucleotides matching TRBD1. Trimming took 6 bases from V and 3 from J; bases not matched to a gene: 10. This CDR3 contains 15 residues. Per germline, CDR1 LNHDA and CDR2 SQIVND (reference sequence).

This clone has only a few counts. The rearrangement uses TRBV10-1 and TRBJ2-1; 8 nucleotides align to TRBD1. Losses at the gene ends were 0 bases for V and 4 bases for J; bases not matched to a gene: 5. CDR1 WNHNN and CDR2 SYGVQD come from the germline V gene (reference sequence). This CDR3 has 16 amino acids. CDR3: CASSESRGRGYNEQFF. CDR3 DNA: TGCGCCAGCAGTGAGTCCAGGGGGCGAGGTTACAATGAGCAGTTCTTC.

The CDR3 spells CASGLGQGGQETQYF. Here the CDR3 DNA reads TGTGCTAGTGGTTTGGGACAGGGGGGACAAGAGACCCAGTACTTC. The chain joins TRBV12-5 to TRBJ2-5; 9 bases line up with TRBD1. The CDR3 extends over 15 amino acids. Germline values: CDR1 LGHNT, CDR2 FRNRAP. V was pared by 1 base and J by 2 bases, with 2 bases of the junction left unmatched.